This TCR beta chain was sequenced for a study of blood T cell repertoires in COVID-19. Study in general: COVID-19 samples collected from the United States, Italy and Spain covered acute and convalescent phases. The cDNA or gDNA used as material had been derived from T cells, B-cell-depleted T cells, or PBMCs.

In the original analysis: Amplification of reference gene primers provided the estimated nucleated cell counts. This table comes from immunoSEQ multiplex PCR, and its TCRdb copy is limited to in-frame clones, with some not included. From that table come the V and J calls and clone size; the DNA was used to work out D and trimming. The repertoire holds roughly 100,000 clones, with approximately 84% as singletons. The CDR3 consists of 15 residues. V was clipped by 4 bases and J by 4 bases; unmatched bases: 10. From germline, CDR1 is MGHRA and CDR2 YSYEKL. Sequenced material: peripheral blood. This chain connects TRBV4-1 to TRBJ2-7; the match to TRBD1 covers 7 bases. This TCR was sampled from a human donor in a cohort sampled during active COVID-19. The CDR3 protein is CASSPVGTGVYEQYF. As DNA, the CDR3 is TGCGCCAGCAGCCCTGTCGGAACAGGGGTTTACGAGCAGTACTTC.